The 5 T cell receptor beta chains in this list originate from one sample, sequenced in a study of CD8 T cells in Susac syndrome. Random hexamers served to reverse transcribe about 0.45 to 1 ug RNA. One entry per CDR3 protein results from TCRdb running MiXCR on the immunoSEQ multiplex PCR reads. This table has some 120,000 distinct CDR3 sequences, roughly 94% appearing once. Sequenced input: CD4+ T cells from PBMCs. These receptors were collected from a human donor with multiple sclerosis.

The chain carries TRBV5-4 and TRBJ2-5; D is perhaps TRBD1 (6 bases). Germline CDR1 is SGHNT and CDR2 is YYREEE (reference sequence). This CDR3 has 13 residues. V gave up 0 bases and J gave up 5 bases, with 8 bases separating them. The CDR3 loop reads CASSLGQGETQYF. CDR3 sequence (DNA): TGTGCCAGCAGCTTGGGGCAGGGGGAGACCCAGTACTTC.

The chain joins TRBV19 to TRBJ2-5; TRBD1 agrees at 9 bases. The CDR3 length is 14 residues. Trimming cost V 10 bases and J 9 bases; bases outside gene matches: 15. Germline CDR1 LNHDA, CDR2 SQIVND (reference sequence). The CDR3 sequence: CATSPGQGVGSQYF. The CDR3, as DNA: TGTGCCACCTCCCCGGGACAGGGAGTGGGGTCCCAGTACTTC. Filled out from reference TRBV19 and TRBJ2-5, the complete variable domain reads DGGITQSPKYLFRKEGQNVTLSCEQNLNHDAMYWYRQDPGQGLRLIYYSQIVNDFQKGDIAEGYSVSREKKESFPLTVTSAQKNPTAFYLCATSPGQGVGSQYFGPGTRLLVL.

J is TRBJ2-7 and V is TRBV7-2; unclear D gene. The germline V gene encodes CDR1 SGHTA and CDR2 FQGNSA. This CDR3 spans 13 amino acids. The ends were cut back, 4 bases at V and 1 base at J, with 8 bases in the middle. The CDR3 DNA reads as TGTGCCAGCAGCTCATGGGTTTCCTACGAGCAGTACTTC. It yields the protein CASSSWVSYEQYF. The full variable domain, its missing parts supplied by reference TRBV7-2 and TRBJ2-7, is GAGVSQSPSNKVTEKGKDVELRCDPISGHTALYWYRQSLGQGLEFLIYFQGNSAPDKSGLPSDRFSAERTGGSVSTLTIQRTQQEDSAVYLCASSSWVSYEQYFGPGTRLTVT.

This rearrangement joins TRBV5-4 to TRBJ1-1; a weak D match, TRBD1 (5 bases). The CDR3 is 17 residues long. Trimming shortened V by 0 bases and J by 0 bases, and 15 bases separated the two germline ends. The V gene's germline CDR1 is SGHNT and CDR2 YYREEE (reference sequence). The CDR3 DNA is TGTGCCAGCAGCTTGGCCGTAGGGGTCGGGGTGAACACTGAAGCTTTCTTT. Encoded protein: CASSLAVGVGVNTEAFF.

CDR3 DNA: TGTGCCAGCAGCCCTAGACCGACCCATGAGCAGTTCTTC. Amino acid sequence: CASSPRPTHEQFF. The chain joins TRBV7-2 to TRBJ2-1; D is unclear. The CDR3 sequence is 13 residues long. V dropped 5 bases and J dropped 8 bases, with 13 bases sitting between them. Germline assignment: CDR1 SGHTA and CDR2 FQGNSA.